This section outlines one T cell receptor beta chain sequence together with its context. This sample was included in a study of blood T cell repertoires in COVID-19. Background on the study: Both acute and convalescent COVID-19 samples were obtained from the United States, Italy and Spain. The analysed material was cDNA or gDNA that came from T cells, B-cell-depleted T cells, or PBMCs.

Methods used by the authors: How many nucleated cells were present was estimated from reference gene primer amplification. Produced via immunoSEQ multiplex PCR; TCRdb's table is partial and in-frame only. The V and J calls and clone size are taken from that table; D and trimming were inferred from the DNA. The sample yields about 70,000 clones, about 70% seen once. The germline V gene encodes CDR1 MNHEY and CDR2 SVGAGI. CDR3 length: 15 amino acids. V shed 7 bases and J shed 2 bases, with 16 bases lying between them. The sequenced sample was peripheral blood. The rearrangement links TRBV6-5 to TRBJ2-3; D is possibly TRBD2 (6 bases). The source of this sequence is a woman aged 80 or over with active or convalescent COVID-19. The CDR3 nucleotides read TGTGCCAGCATTCGACGGGGGAGCACCACAGATACGCAGTATTTT. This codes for CASIRRGSTTDTQYF.